This is a list of T cell receptor beta chains from one sample in a study of Graves' ophthalmopathy and Graves' hyperthyroidism. TCRdb re-called the multiplex PCR reads through MiXCR, storing one row per CDR3 protein. The sample gives more than 1,000,000 distinct CDR3 sequences, around a third of which show up once; around 10% is in the top ten. The specimen was peripheral blood or thyroid tissue (not recorded which). These receptors came from an adult man with Graves' hyperthyroidism. CDR3s include the opening cysteine and the closing phenylalanine or tryptophan. A D gene is named only where the DNA matches it firmly. Clone size, where shown, is once, few, many, or a class for clones that have expanded.

V gene: TRBV2
J gene: TRBJ2-7
D gene: .
clone size: .
CDR3 protein: CASKFSGTAYGQYF
CDR3 DNA: TGTGCCAGCAAGTTCAGCGGGACAGCCTACGGGCAGTACTTC

V gene: TRBV13
J gene: TRBJ1-2
D gene: .
clone size: many
CDR3 protein: CASNSALEFSGYTF
CDR3 DNA: TGTGCCAGCAACTCGGCGTTGGAGTTTAGTGGCTACACCTTC

V gene: TRBV11-2
J gene: TRBJ2-3
D gene: .
clone size: .
CDR3 protein: CASRTGTGTDTQYF
CDR3 DNA: TGTGCCAGCAGGACCGGGACGGGAACAGATACGCAGTATTTT

V gene: TRBV20-1
J gene: TRBJ1-1
D gene: .
clone size: few
CDR3 protein: CSARMGRSGRNTEAFF
CDR3 DNA: TGCAGTGCTAGGATGGGGCGGTCAGGGCGGAACACTGAAGCTTTCTTT

V gene: TRBV7-9
J gene: TRBJ1-2
D gene: TRBD1
clone size: .
CDR3 protein: CASRDRGFPNYGYTF
CDR3 DNA: TGTGCCAGCAGGGACAGGGGTTTTCCTAACTATGGCTACACCTTC

V gene: TRBV9
J gene: TRBJ1-2
D gene: .
clone size: .
CDR3 protein: CASSQDLGFWKGKNGYTF
CDR3 DNA: TGTGCCAGCAGCCAAGATCTCGGCTTCTGGAAGGGCAAGAATGGCTACACCTTC

V gene: TRBV10-3
J gene: TRBJ1-4
D gene: .
clone size: .
CDR3 protein: CAISGGQTAREKLFF
CDR3 DNA: TGTGCCATCAGTGGTGGGCAGACAGCCCGAGAAAAACTGTTTTTT

V gene: TRBV15
J gene: TRBJ2-5
D gene: .
clone size: many
CDR3 protein: CATRTDQETQYF
CDR3 DNA: TGTGCCACCCGGACAGACCAAGAGACCCAGTACTTC

V gene: TRBV7-2
J gene: TRBJ2-5
D gene: TRBD2
clone size: .
CDR3 protein: CASSKEGWLAEETQYF
CDR3 DNA: TGTGCCAGCAGCAAAGAAGGTTGGCTAGCGGAAGAGACCCAGTACTTC

V gene: TRBV12-3/TRBV12-4
J gene: TRBJ1-5
D gene: .
clone size: .
CDR3 protein: CASDGRNSNQPQHF
CDR3 DNA: TGTGCCAGCGACGGACGGAATAGCAATCAGCCCCAGCATTTT

V gene: TRBV20-1
J gene: TRBJ1-5
D gene: TRBD1
clone size: .
CDR3 protein: CSAGGTGRLNQPQHF
CDR3 DNA: TGCAGTGCTGGGGGGACAGGCCGCCTCAATCAGCCCCAGCATTTT

V gene: TRBV29-1
J gene: TRBJ2-1
D gene: .
clone size: .
CDR3 protein: CSVATRARGNEQFF
CDR3 DNA: TGCAGCGTTGCGACCAGGGCGCGCGGGAATGAGCAGTTCTTC

V gene: TRBV5-1
J gene: TRBJ2-5
D gene: TRBD2
clone size: .
CDR3 protein: CASSLVTSGRAFLETQYF
CDR3 DNA: TGCGCCAGCAGCTTGGTGACTAGCGGGAGGGCCTTTCTGGAGACCCAGTACTTC

V gene: TRBV11-2
J gene: TRBJ1-1
D gene: .
clone size: .
CDR3 protein: CASSLVAATVEAFF
CDR3 DNA: TGTGCCAGCAGCTTAGTCGCGGCCACAGTCGAAGCTTTCTTT

V gene: TRBV9
J gene: TRBJ2-1
D gene: .
clone size: .
CDR3 protein: CASSVASQPSYNEQFF
CDR3 DNA: TGTGCCAGCAGCGTAGCTAGTCAACCCTCCTACAATGAGCAGTTCTTC

V gene: TRBV7-9
J gene: TRBJ2-5
D gene: .
clone size: many
CDR3 protein: CASSLGAKTQYF
CDR3 DNA: TGTGCCAGCAGCTTAGGTGCGAAGACCCAGTACTTC

V gene: TRBV20-1
J gene: TRBJ1-5
D gene: .
clone size: .
CDR3 protein: CSAEGPQPQHF
CDR3 DNA: TGCAGTGCTGAGGGGCCTCAGCCCCAGCATTTT

V gene: TRBV9
J gene: TRBJ2-5
D gene: .
clone size: many
CDR3 protein: CASSVGGSQTQYF
CDR3 DNA: TGTGCCAGCAGCGTTGGGGGTTCGCAGACCCAGTACTTC

V gene: TRBV7-9
J gene: TRBJ2-5
D gene: TRBD2
clone size: .
CDR3 protein: CASSLGLAGGPETQYF
CDR3 DNA: TGTGCCAGCAGCTTAGGTTTAGCGGGAGGGCCGGAGACCCAGTACTTC

V gene: TRBV7-2
J gene: TRBJ2-7
D gene: TRBD1
clone size: few
CDR3 protein: CASSSSQQGDYEQYF
CDR3 DNA: TGTGCCAGCAGCTCCTCCCAGCAGGGGGACTACGAGCAGTACTTC

V gene: TRBV25-1
J gene: TRBJ1-2
D gene: .
clone size: few
CDR3 protein: CASERTANYGYTF
CDR3 DNA: TGTGCCAGCGAAAGGACAGCTAACTATGGCTACACCTTC

V gene: TRBV20-1
J gene: TRBJ1-4
D gene: .
clone size: .
CDR3 protein: CSARPRLGATNEKLFF
CDR3 DNA: TGCAGTGCTAGGCCCCGCCTTGGAGCAACTAATGAAAAACTGTTTTTT

V gene: TRBV5-1
J gene: TRBJ1-2
D gene: .
clone size: many
CDR3 protein: CASSLAGVGDGYTF
CDR3 DNA: TGCGCCAGCAGCTTGGCCGGGGTTGGAGATGGCTACACCTTC

V gene: TRBV9
J gene: TRBJ2-7
D gene: TRBD1
clone size: .
CDR3 protein: CASSQGGQGFHEQYF
CDR3 DNA: TGTGCCAGCTCCCAGGGGGGACAGGGGTTCCACGAGCAGTACTTC

V gene: TRBV24-1
J gene: TRBJ2-7
D gene: TRBD2
clone size: many
CDR3 protein: CATSVGLAGVYEQYF
CDR3 DNA: TGTGCCACCAGCGTGGGACTAGCGGGAGTCTACGAGCAGTACTTC

V gene: TRBV6-5
J gene: TRBJ1-2
D gene: TRBD1
clone size: many
CDR3 protein: CASREQGAHGYTF
CDR3 DNA: TGTGCCAGCAGAGAACAGGGGGCTCATGGCTACACCTTC

V gene: TRBV12-3/TRBV12-4
J gene: TRBJ2-7
D gene: TRBD1
clone size: .
CDR3 protein: CASRRGQQYEQYF
CDR3 DNA: TGTGCCAGCAGACGGGGACAGCAATACGAGCAGTACTTC

V gene: TRBV6-5
J gene: TRBJ1-4
D gene: TRBD1
clone size: many
CDR3 protein: CASSYSGTVNEKLFF
CDR3 DNA: TGTGCCAGCAGTTATTCCGGGACAGTTAATGAAAAACTGTTTTTT

V gene: TRBV6-5
J gene: TRBJ1-1
D gene: .
clone size: .
CDR3 protein: CASTIKVSGYAEAFF
CDR3 DNA: TGTGCCAGCACCATCAAGGTTTCGGGGTACGCTGAAGCTTTCTTT

V gene: TRBV5-6
J gene: TRBJ1-1
D gene: .
clone size: many
CDR3 protein: CASSLWFGENTEAFF
CDR3 DNA: TGTGCCAGCAGCTTGTGGTTCGGGGAAAACACTGAAGCTTTCTTT

V gene: TRBV25-1
J gene: TRBJ2-7
D gene: .
clone size: many
CDR3 protein: CASGRLYEQYF
CDR3 DNA: TGTGCCAGCGGACGGCTATACGAGCAGTACTTC

V gene: TRBV19
J gene: TRBJ1-5
D gene: TRBD1
clone size: many
CDR3 protein: CASSRGQGSQPQHF
CDR3 DNA: TGTGCCAGTAGTAGGGGACAGGGAAGTCAGCCCCAGCATTTT